What follows are 18 T cell receptor beta chains derived from one specimen sequenced in a study of T-cell reconstitution after alpha-beta-depleted transplantation in children. Preparation of the TCRbeta library was carried out with unique molecular identifiers. TCRdb re-analysed the PCR reads in MiXCR, keeping a single row per CDR3 protein. The table records about 370,000 distinct CDR3 sequences, roughly 22% of them present only once. The sequenced sample was PBMCs from the stem cell graft donor, obtained from the stem cell graft. The origin of the receptors is a human donor who donated a stem cell graft to a child with acute myeloid leukemia.

In this sample, this clonotype turned up a few times. The rearrangement links TRBV12-3 or TRBV12-4 to TRBJ2-7; D is unclear. The V and J ends lost 4 bases and 5 bases respectively, with 6 bases between them. The CDR3 runs 11 residues. The CDR3 loop is CASSWWDEQYF. The CDR3 nucleotides read TGTGCCAGCAGTTGGTGGGACGAGCAGTACTTC.

The count of this clonotype is one. Relative to the germline gene, one junction end is altered; a read error may explain this. The chain carries TRBV6-1 and TRBJ2-7; D perhaps matches TRBD2 (6 bases). This CDR3 spans 12 amino acids. Germline CDR1 MNHNS, CDR2 SASEGT. CDR3 in DNA: TGTGCCAGCAGTGAGGCCCGAGAGCCGGAGGGCTTC. Translated: CASSEAREPEGF.

There are a few counts of this clonotype. This sequence joins TRBV20-1 and TRBJ2-3, with TRBD2 matching 9 bases. CDR3 length: 14 residues. Germline V gene sequence: CDR1 DFQATT, CDR2 SNEGSKA (reference sequence). Trimming at V came to 6 bases and at J to 2 bases, leaving 6 bases not matched to a gene. The DNA for the CDR3 is TGCAGTGCCCCAGCGGGAGGAGACACAGATACGCAGTATTTT. It specifies CSAPAGGDTDTQYF.

CDR3: CASSANINTGELFF. CDR3 DNA: TGTGCCAGCAGTGCCAACATAAACACCGGGGAGCTGTTTTTT. The chain recombines TRBV28 with TRBJ2-2; D ambiguous. V was trimmed by 5 bases and J by 2 bases, leaving 9 bases between them. The germline V gene encodes CDR1 MDHEN and CDR2 SYDVKM. This CDR3 comprises 14 residues.

The J gene is TRBJ1-1, the V gene TRBV6-5; D not resolved. This CDR3 has 16 residues. The germline gives CDR1 MNHEY, CDR2 SVGAGI. Trimming pared 0 bases from V and 3 bases from J, leaving 14 bases between. CDR3 region: CASSYSMSGVDTEAFF. The CDR3 nucleotides are TGTGCCAGCAGTTACTCGATGTCCGGGGTGGACACTGAAGCTTTCTTT.

There are a few counts of this clonotype. The rearrangement links TRBV12-3 or TRBV12-4 to TRBJ2-1; possibly TRBD1 for D (5 bases). V was shortened by 3 bases and J by 8 bases, with 11 bases between the two germline ends. The CDR3 is made up of 13 amino acids. The CDR3 nucleotides are TGTGCCAGCAGTTTGGGGCTAGGTTATGAGCAGTTCTTC. Translating gives CASSLGLGYEQFF.

This sequence joins TRBV20-1 and TRBJ2-7; 9 nucleotides align to TRBD2. The CDR3 sequence is 12 residues long. Germline trimming cut 8 bases from V and 7 bases from J; bases unmatched to any gene: 9. Germline lookup yields CDR1 DFQATT and CDR2 SNEGSKA (reference sequence). As DNA, the CDR3 is TGCAGTATAGCGGGAGACTCGGAAGAGCAGTACTTC. This codes for CSIAGDSEEQYF.

This clonotype was counted at least ten times. J is TRBJ2-1 and V is TRBV20-1; tentatively, D is TRBD2 (6 bases). V lost 6 bases, J lost 9 bases, and 24 bases lay in between. The CDR3 contains 15 residues. CDR1 DFQATT and CDR2 SNEGSKA come from the germline V gene (reference sequence). CDR3 residues: CSATPPSAPAGEQFF. CDR3 coding DNA: TGCAGTGCCACACCCCCTAGCGCCCCAGCGGGTGAGCAGTTCTTC.

This clonotype has a count of ten or more. This chain uses TRBV15 with TRBJ1-5; TRBD1 aligns across 8 bases. Trimming at V came to 8 bases and at J to 4 bases, leaving 4 bases not matched to a gene. The germline CDR1 and CDR2 sequences are LNHNV and YYDKDF (reference sequence). The CDR3 is made up of 13 amino acids. The CDR3, as DNA: TGTGCCACCCAACAGGGGGGAAATCAGCCCCAGCATTTT. Residues: CATQQGGNQPQHF.

The genes are TRBV3-1 and TRBJ2-3; 10 bases fit TRBD2. The length of the CDR3 is 19 residues. Germline lookup yields CDR1 LGHDT and CDR2 YNNKEL (reference sequence). With 1 base clipped from V and 3 bases from J, the junction kept 13 bases outside the gene matches. The CDR3 sequence is CASSQGWPSGRRRTDTQYF. CDR3 sequence (DNA): TGTGCCAGCAGCCAAGGCTGGCCTAGCGGGAGACGGAGGACAGATACGCAGTATTTT.

CDR3: CAGAERSTGELFF. The CDR3 nucleotides are TGTGCGGGGGCCGAGCGGAGCACCGGGGAGCTGTTTTTT. J is TRBJ2-2 and V is TRBV28, with a possible D match to TRBD1 (6 bases). The CDR3 contains 13 residues. Germline CDR1 is MDHEN and CDR2 is SYDVKM. The entire variable domain, with the rest obtained from reference TRBV28 and TRBJ2-2, is as follows: DVKVTQSSRYLVKRTGEKVFLECVQDMDHENMFWYRQDPGLGLRLIYFSYDVKMKEKGDIPEGYSVSREKKERFSLILESASTNQTSMYLCAGAERSTGELFFGEGSRLTVL.

This clonotype was seen a few times. The chain's CDR3 is CATSRGGGLDTQYF. The DNA of the CDR3 is TGTGCCACCAGCAGAGGAGGAGGTTTAGATACGCAGTATTTT. J is TRBJ2-3 and V is TRBV15; TRBD2 is a possible D gene (5 bases). This CDR3 contains 14 residues. In germline, CDR1 is LNHNV, CDR2 YYDKDF (reference sequence). V was trimmed by 1 base and J by 5 bases, leaving 10 bases between them.

The genes are TRBV20-1 and TRBJ2-7, with 8 positions matching TRBD2. The CDR3 has 15 residues. The J segment lost 2 bases and the V segment lost 5 bases, leaving 11 bases of the junction unmatched. Germline V gene lookup returns CDR1 DFQATT and CDR2 SNEGSKA (reference sequence). The CDR3 region is CSAEASGSATYEQYF. In DNA, the CDR3 is TGCAGTGCTGAAGCCAGCGGGAGCGCCACCTACGAGCAGTACTTC.

This chain connects TRBV4-1 to TRBJ2-7, with D possibly TRBD1 on 6 matching bases. Deletions cut 1 base from V and 2 bases from J, with 9 bases between. Germline loops: CDR1 MGHRA, CDR2 YSYEKL. This CDR3 has 14 residues. This chain's CDR3 is CASSQVKGAYEQYF. The DNA for the CDR3 is TGCGCCAGCAGCCAAGTTAAGGGGGCCTACGAGCAGTACTTC.

The sample holds a few counts of this clonotype. This rearrangement joins TRBV12-3 or TRBV12-4 to TRBJ2-7, with D possibly being TRBD2 (7 bases). This CDR3 comprises 16 residues. The germline V and J ends were trimmed by 1 base and 2 bases, with 15 bases remaining between them. This CDR3 reads CASSLGGGHRPYEQYF. In DNA, the CDR3 is TGTGCCAGCAGTTTAGGGGGGGGGCACCGACCCTACGAGCAGTACTTC.

The chain has TRBV15 and TRBJ2-1, with 12 bases matching TRBD2. The CDR3 has 16 residues. Germline V gene sequence: CDR1 LNHNV, CDR2 YYDKDF (reference sequence). The J segment lost 9 bases and the V segment lost 0 bases, leaving 6 bases of the junction unmatched. CDR3 region: CATSRDRLAGGSEQFF. DNA for the CDR3: TGTGCCACCAGCAGAGATCGCCTAGCGGGAGGGAGTGAGCAGTTCTTC.

This chain links TRBV7-9 with TRBJ2-1; D is uncertain. Between the trimmed V and J ends, which lost 5 bases and 10 bases, there was a span of 9 bases. The CDR3 covers 11 residues. Germline V CDR1 and CDR2: SEHNR, FQNEAQ (reference sequence). CDR3 bases: TGTGCCAGCAGCGATCTGGGGGAGCAGTTCTTC. Its translation is CASSDLGEQFF.

This chain joins TRBV5-1 and TRBJ1-5; no clear D gene. Per the germline V gene, CDR1 is SGHRS and CDR2 is YFSETQ. Trimming cost V 4 bases and J 0 bases, with 5 bases left between them. The CDR3 sequence is 13 residues long. The CDR3: CASSQYSNQPQHF. As DNA, the CDR3 is TGCGCCAGCAGCCAATATAGCAATCAGCCCCAGCATTTT.